A selection of T cell receptor beta chains follows, all from one sample in a study of blood T cell repertoires in COVID-19. Using immunoSEQ multiplex PCR, the repertoire was profiled, and TCRdb retains in-frame clones only, with some absent. The repertoire has more than 120,000 clones, around 87% of them found once; the top ten carry roughly 8%. The specimen was peripheral blood. These receptors were collected from a woman aged 45-65 years with active or convalescent COVID-19. The CDR3 runs from the conserved cysteine through the conserved F or W. The D gene is left open where the match is weak.

d_gene	v_gene	j_gene	CDR3nt	CDR3aa
-	TRBV7-7	TRBJ2-1	TGTGCTAGCAGCTGGAGGGGGGGCAATGAGCAGTTCTTC	CASSWRGGNEQFF
-	TRBV5-1	TRBJ1-4	TGCGCCAGCAGCGAACAGGGTTTAAATGAAAAACTGTTTTTT	CASSEQGLNEKLFF
-	TRBV3-1/TRBV3-2	TRBJ1-4	TGTGCCAGCAGCCTAGGCGGCGTGGGACTGTTTTTT	CASSLGGVGLFF
TRBD1	TRBV5-1	TRBJ2-7	TGCGCCAGCAGCATGGGACAGGCCGAGCAGTACTTC	CASSMGQAEQYF
TRBD2	TRBV7-9	TRBJ2-7	TGTGCCAGCAGGGAAGCGGGAGGGCCCTACGAGCAGTACTTC	CASREAGGPYEQYF
-	TRBV5-1	TRBJ1-1	TGCGCCAGCAGCTCCCAGACAGTTAGGAACACTGAAGCTTTCTTT	CASSSQTVRNTEAFF
TRBD1	TRBV29-1	TRBJ1-2	TGCAGCACCCGGTTAGGACAGGGCCCTAACTATGGCTACACCTTC	CSTRLGQGPNYGYTF
-	TRBV25-1	TRBJ2-1	TGTGCCAGCAGTGAATTAGCACGAGCGTACAATGAGCAGTTCTTC	CASSELARAYNEQFF
TRBD2	TRBV7-2	TRBJ2-1	TGTGCCAGCAGCTTAATGACTAGCGGGAGTCATGAGCAGTTCTTC	CASSLMTSGSHEQFF
TRBD1	TRBV5-5	TRBJ1-1	TGTGCCAGCAGCTCCACAGGGGCCGTGAACACTGAAGCTTTCTTT	CASSSTGAVNTEAFF
-	TRBV27	TRBJ2-3	TGTGCCAGCAGTTTTCTCGGGACTGTTAAAGATACGCAGTATTTT	CASSFLGTVKDTQYF
-	TRBV2	TRBJ1-1	TGTGCCAGCAGTGATAGGGGGAGGGACACTGAAGCTTTCTTT	CASSDRGRDTEAFF
-	TRBV3-1/TRBV3-2	TRBJ1-2	TGTGCCAGCAGCCTCCGCGGAGAGATCTATGGCTACACCTTC	CASSLRGEIYGYTF
-	TRBV11-2	TRBJ2-3	TGTGCCAGCAGCTTAGGAGGCCGGGAGTCAGATACGCAGTATTTT	CASSLGGRESDTQYF
TRBD2	TRBV5-4	TRBJ2-7	TGTGCCAGCAGTCTCGCGGGGGGCCACGAGCAGTACTTC	CASSLAGGHEQYF
TRBD1	TRBV28	TRBJ1-2	TGTGCCAGCAGTCACAGGGGGACCGCCTATGGCTACACCTTC	CASSHRGTAYGYTF
TRBD2	TRBV20-1	TRBJ2-5	TGCAGTGCTAGTAGGGCTAGCGGGGCCCAGGGGACCCAGTACTTC	CSASRASGAQGTQYF
TRBD1	TRBV12-5	TRBJ2-3	TGTGCTAGTGGCTACGGGACAGGGGCTTCTGCGACAGATACGCAGTATTTT	CASGYGTGASATDTQYF
-	TRBV7-9	TRBJ2-7	TGTGCCAGCAGCTTAGTACACACCTACGAGCAGTACTTC	CASSLVHTYEQYF
TRBD2	TRBV28	TRBJ2-7	TGTGCCAGCAGTCCCGGGACTAGCGACGAGCAGTACTTC	CASSPGTSDEQYF
TRBD1	TRBV20-1	TRBJ1-1	TGCAGTGCTAGTGGACAGGGGAACACTGAAGCTTTCTTT	CSASGQGNTEAFF
-	TRBV3-1/TRBV3-2	TRBJ1-2	TGTGCCAGCAGCCAAGATCCTAGGGGAAACTATGGCTACACCTTC	CASSQDPRGNYGYTF
-	TRBV11-2	TRBJ2-7	TGTGCCAGCAGCTTAGACCGACAGACCTACGAGCAGTACTTC	CASSLDRQTYEQYF
-	TRBV7-2	TRBJ2-5	TGTGCCAGCAGCTTAGCTGGGCTGACGGAGACCCAGTACTTC	CASSLAGLTETQYF
-	TRBV7-2	TRBJ1-1	TGTGCCAGCAGCTTAGCCGGGGGGGTCATGAACACTGAAGCTTTCTTT	CASSLAGGVMNTEAFF
TRBD2	TRBV7-9	TRBJ2-1	TGTGCCAGCCTTAGCGGGGAGTTTTACAATGAGCAGTTCTTC	CASLSGEFYNEQFF
-	TRBV27	TRBJ1-5	TGTGCCAGCACGGGCCCAGACAGGTTTCTCAATCAGCCCCAGCATTTT	CASTGPDRFLNQPQHF
-	TRBV28	TRBJ1-2	TGTGCCAGCAGTCTGACAGTTAACTATGGCTACACCTTC	CASSLTVNYGYTF
-	TRBV7-9	TRBJ2-6	TGTGCCAGCAGCCTTAGTTGGGCTAGCGAAAGCTCTGGGGCCAACGTCCTGACTTTC	CASSLSWASESSGANVLTF